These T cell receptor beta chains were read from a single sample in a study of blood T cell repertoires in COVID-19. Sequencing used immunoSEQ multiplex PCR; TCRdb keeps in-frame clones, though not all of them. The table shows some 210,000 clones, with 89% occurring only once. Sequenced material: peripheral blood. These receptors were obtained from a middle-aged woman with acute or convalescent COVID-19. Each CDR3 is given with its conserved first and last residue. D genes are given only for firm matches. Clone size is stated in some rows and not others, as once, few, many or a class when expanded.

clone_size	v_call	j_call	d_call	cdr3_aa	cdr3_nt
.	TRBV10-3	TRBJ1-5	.	CAISGALNQPQHF	TGTGCCATCAGTGGGGCCCTCAATCAGCCCCAGCATTTT
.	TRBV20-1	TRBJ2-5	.	CSASSATDLQEAQYF	TGCAGTGCTAGTTCCGCGACAGACTTACAAGAGGCCCAGTACTTC
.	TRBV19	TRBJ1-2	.	CASRISTNYGYTF	TGTGCCAGTAGGATCTCTACTAACTATGGCTACACCTTC
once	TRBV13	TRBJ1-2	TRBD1	CASSLLTGANYGYTF	TGTGCCAGCAGCTTGCTGACAGGGGCTAACTATGGCTACACCTTC
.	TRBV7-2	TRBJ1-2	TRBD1	CASSPTFDRGYGYTF	TGTGCCAGCAGCCCTACTTTCGACAGGGGCTATGGCTACACCTTC
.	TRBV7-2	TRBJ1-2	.	CASSLYRGAGEGYTF	TGTGCCAGCAGCTTATATAGGGGGGCGGGGGAGGGCTACACCTTC
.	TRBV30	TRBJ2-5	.	CAWSEREDGTQYF	TGTGCCTGGAGTGAGAGGGAAGATGGGACCCAGTACTTC
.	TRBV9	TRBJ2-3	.	CASSVGPRDTDTQYF	TGTGCCAGCAGCGTAGGTCCCCGCGACACAGATACGCAGTATTTT
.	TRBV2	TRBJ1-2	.	CARWGDKRYGYTF	TGTGCCAGATGGGGCGATAAGCGCTATGGCTACACCTTC
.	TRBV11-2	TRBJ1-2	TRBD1	CASSLERQGENYGYTF	TGTGCCAGCAGCTTAGAGAGACAGGGGGAGAACTATGGCTACACCTTC
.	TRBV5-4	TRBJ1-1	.	CASSLVGPGRTEAFF	TGTGCCAGCAGCTTGGTCGGCCCAGGGCGAACTGAAGCTTTCTTT
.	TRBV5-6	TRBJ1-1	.	CASSQPWPGLNTEAFF	TGTGCCAGCAGCCAACCCTGGCCGGGTTTGAACACTGAAGCTTTCTTT
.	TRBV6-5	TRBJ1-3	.	CASSLGRGSGNTIYF	TGTGCCAGCAGTTTAGGGCGCGGGTCTGGAAACACCATATATTTT
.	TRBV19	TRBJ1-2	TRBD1	CASKGDRGLTYGYTF	TGTGCCAGTAAAGGAGACAGGGGTCTTACCTATGGCTACACCTTC
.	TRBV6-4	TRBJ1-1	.	CASSTQGNTEAFF	TGTGCCAGCAGTACTCAGGGGAACACTGAAGCTTTCTTT
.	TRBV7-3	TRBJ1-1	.	CASSLRQNTEAFF	TGTGCCAGCAGCTTGCGACAGAACACTGAAGCTTTCTTT
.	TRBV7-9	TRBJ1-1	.	CASTGGGSPNTEAFF	TGTGCCAGCACCGGCGGGGGCTCCCCAAACACTGAAGCTTTCTTT
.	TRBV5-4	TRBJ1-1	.	CASSLVGGNTEAFF	TGTGCCAGCAGCTTGGTAGGGGGGAACACTGAAGCTTTCTTT
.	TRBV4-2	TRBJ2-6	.	CASSLQGSGANVLTF	TGTGCCAGCAGCCTACAGGGCTCTGGGGCCAACGTCCTGACTTTC
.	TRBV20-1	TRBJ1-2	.	CSASPGPLGGYTF	TGCAGTGCTAGTCCAGGGCCCCTGGGCGGCTACACCTTC
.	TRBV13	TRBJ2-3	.	CASSLEEGGSTDTQYF	TGTGCCAGCAGCTTAGAGGAGGGCGGGAGCACAGATACGCAGTATTTT
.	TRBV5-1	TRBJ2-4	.	CASSLVDSSRAKNIQYF	TGCGCCAGCAGCTTGGTTGATAGTTCGAGGGCCAAAAACATTCAGTACTTC
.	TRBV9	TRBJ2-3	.	CASSPWTAVTDTQYF	TGTGCCAGCAGCCCGTGGACAGCGGTGACAGATACGCAGTATTTT
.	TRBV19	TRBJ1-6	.	CASSTTRGGSPLHF	TGTGCCAGTAGTACCACAAGGGGAGGGTCACCCCTCCACTTT
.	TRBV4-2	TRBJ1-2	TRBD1	CASSQDSGKGARGYTF	TGTGCCAGCAGCCAAGATAGCGGGAAGGGGGCCCGTGGCTACACCTTC
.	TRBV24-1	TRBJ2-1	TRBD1	CATSDATGLHNEQFF	TGTGCCACCAGTGACGCGACAGGGCTACACAATGAGCAGTTCTTC
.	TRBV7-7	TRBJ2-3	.	CASSQQGLSTDTQYF	TGTGCCAGCAGCCAACAGGGCCTAAGCACAGATACGCAGTATTTT
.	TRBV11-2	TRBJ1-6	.	CASSKRGGGASPLHF	TGTGCCAGCAGCAAAAGAGGGGGGGGAGCTTCACCCCTCCACTTT
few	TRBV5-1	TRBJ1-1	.	CASSTQQGRAEAFF	TGCGCCAGCAGCACCCAACAGGGAAGAGCTGAAGCTTTCTTT
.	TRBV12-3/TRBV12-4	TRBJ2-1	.	CASSPAGYNEQFF	TGTGCCAGCAGTCCAGCAGGCTACAATGAGCAGTTCTTC
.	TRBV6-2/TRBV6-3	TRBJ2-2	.	CASSYPPSSGRKNTGELFF	TGTGCCAGCAGTTACCCCCCTTCTTCGGGGAGAAAGAACACCGGGGAGCTGTTTTTT
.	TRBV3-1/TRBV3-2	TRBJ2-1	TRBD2	CASSRNPGLAGKSSYNEQFF	TGTGCCAGCAGCCGCAACCCGGGACTAGCGGGGAAGAGCTCCTACAATGAGCAGTTCTTC
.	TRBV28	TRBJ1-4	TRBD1	CASSSHRGWDEKLFF	TGTGCCAGCAGTTCCCACAGGGGATGGGATGAAAAACTGTTTTTT
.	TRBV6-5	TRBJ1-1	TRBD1	CASSYSIQGAFGEAFF	TGTGCCAGCAGTTACTCGATCCAGGGGGCCTTTGGTGAAGCTTTCTTT
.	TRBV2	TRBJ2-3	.	CASRATSSTQYF	TGTGCCAGCAGGGCCACTAGCAGTACGCAGTATTTT
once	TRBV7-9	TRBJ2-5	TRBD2	CASSLLADQETQYF	TGTGCCAGCAGCTTACTAGCGGACCAAGAGACCCAGTACTTC
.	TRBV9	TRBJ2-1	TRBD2	CASSVGGGGTPYNEQFF	TGTGCCAGCAGCGTAGGTGGCGGGGGTACCCCTTACAATGAGCAGTTCTTC
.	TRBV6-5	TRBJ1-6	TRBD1	CASRRGRRDSPLHF	TGTGCCAGCAGAAGGGGGCGCCGGGATTCACCCCTCCACTTT